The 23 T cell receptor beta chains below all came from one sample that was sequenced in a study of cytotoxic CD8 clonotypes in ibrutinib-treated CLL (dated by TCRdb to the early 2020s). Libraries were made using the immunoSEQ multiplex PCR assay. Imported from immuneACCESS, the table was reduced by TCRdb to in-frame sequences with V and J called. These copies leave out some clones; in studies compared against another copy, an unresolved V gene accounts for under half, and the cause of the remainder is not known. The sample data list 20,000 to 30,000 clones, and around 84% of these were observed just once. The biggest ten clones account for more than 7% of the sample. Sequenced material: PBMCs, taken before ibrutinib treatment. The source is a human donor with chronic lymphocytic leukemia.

The CDR3 region has the DNA TGTGCCAGCAGTGAAAACGTGGGGGGAAACACCATATATTTT. It yields the protein CASSENVGGNTIYF. The chain combines TRBV6-1 with TRBJ1-3; D is uncertain. Germline V gene data show CDR1 as MNHNS and CDR2 as SASEGT. This CDR3 comprises 14 residues. The V gene lost 2 bases and the J gene lost 4 bases, with 9 bases spanning the gap.

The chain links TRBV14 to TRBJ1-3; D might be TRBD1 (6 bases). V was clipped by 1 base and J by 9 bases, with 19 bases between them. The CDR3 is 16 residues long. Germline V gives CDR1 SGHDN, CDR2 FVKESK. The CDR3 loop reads CASSQVRDTSGGTIYF. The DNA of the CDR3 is TGTGCCAGCAGCCAAGTCCGGGACACTTCTGGCGGCACCATATATTTT.

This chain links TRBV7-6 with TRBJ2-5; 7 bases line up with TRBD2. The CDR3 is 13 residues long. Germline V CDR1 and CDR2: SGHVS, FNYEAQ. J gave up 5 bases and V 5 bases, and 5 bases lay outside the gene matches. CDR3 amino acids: CASSTLGGETQYF. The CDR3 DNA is TGTGCCAGCAGCACCCTGGGGGGGGAGACCCAGTACTTC.

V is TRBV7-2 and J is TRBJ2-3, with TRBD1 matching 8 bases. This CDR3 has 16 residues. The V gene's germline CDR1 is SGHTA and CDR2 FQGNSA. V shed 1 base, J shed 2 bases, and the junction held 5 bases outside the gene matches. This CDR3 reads CASSLGSQGATDTQYF. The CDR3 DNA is TGTGCCAGCAGCTTAGGTTCGCAGGGGGCCACAGATACGCAGTATTTT. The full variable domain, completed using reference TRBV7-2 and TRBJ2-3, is GAGVSQSPSNKVTEKGKDVELRCDPISGHTALYWYRQSLGQGLEFLIYFQGNSAPDKSGLPSDRFSAERTGGSVSTLTIQRTQQEDSAVYLCASSLGSQGATDTQYFGPGTRLTVL.

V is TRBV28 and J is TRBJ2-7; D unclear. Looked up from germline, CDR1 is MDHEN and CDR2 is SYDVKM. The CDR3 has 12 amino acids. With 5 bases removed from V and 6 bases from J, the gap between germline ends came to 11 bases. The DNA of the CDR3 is TGTGCCAGCAGTCATAGGTTGGCCGAGCAGTACTTC. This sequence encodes CASSHRLAEQYF.

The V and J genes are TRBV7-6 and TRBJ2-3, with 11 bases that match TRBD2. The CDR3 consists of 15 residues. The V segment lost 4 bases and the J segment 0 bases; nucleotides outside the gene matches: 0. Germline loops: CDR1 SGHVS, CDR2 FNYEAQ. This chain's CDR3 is CASSWTSGSTDTQYF. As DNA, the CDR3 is TGTGCCAGCAGCTGGACTAGCGGGAGCACAGATACGCAGTATTTT. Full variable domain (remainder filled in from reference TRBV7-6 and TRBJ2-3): GAGVSQSPRYKVTKRGQDVALRCDPISGHVSLYWYRQALGQGPEFLTYFNYEAQQDKSGLPNDRFSAERPEGSISTLTIQRTEQRDSAMYRCASSWTSGSTDTQYFGPGTRLTVL.

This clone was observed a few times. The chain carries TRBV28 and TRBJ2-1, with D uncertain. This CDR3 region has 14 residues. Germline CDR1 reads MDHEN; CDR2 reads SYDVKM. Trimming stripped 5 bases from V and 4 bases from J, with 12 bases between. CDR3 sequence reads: CASSPPSEYNEQFF. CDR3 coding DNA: TGTGCCAGCAGTCCCCCCTCGGAGTACAATGAGCAGTTCTTC.

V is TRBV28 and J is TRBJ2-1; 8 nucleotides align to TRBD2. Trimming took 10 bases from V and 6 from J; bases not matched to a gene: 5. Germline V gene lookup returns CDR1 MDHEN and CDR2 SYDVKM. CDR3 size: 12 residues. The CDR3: CATTSGGNEQFF. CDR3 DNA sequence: TGTGCCACTACTAGCGGAGGCAATGAGCAGTTCTTC.

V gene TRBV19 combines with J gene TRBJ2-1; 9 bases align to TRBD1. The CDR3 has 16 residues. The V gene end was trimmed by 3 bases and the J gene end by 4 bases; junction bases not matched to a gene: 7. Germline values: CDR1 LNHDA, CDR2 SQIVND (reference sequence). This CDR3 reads CASSISGQGVYNEQFF. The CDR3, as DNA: TGTGCCAGTAGTATCTCGGGACAGGGAGTTTACAATGAGCAGTTCTTC.

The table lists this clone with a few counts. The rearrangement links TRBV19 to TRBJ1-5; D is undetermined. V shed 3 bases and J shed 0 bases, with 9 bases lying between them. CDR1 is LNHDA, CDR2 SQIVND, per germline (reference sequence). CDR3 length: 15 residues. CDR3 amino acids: CASSIGILSNQPQHF. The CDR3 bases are TGTGCCAGTAGTATCGGAATCCTTAGCAATCAGCCCCAGCATTTT.

The CDR3 nucleotides read TGTGCCAGCAGCAATAGCGGGGACCAGGGAGTGACCCAGTACTTC. It is translated as CASSNSGDQGVTQYF. This rearrangement joins TRBV5-5 to TRBJ2-5, with TRBD2 matching 8 bases. Trimming at V came to 4 bases and at J to 7 bases, leaving 12 bases not matched to a gene. CDR1 and CDR2 from the germline V gene are SGHKS and YYEKEE (reference sequence). The CDR3 has 15 amino acids.

CDR3 DNA: TGCGCCAGCAGCGGCGGGACAGGGGGCTACAATGAGCAGTTCTTC. Residues: CASSGGTGGYNEQFF. V gene TRBV5-1 combines with J gene TRBJ2-1, with 11 bases lining up with TRBD1. Germline assignment: CDR1 SGHRS and CDR2 YFSETQ. The CDR3 runs 15 residues. The trim removed 4 bases at V and 3 bases at J, leaving 3 bases unmatched.

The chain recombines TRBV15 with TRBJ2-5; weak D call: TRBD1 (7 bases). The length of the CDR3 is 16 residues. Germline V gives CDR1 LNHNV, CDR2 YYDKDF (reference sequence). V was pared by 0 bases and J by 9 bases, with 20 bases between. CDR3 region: CATSRDPRDSGGPQYF. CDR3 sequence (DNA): TGTGCCACCAGCAGAGATCCTCGGGACTCAGGGGGACCCCAGTACTTC.

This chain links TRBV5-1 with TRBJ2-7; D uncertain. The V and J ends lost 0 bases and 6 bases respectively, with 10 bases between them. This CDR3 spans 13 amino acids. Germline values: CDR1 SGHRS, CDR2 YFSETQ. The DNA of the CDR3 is TGCGCCAGCAGCTTGGGGACGGGTCGCGAGCAGTACTTC. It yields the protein CASSLGTGREQYF.

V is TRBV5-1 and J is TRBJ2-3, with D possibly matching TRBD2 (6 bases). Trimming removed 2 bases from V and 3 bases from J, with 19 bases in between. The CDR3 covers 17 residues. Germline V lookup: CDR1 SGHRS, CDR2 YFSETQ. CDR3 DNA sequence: TGCGCCAGCAGCTTCCCTCCGGGACGGGAGTATACAGATACGCAGTATTTT. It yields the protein CASSFPPGREYTDTQYF.

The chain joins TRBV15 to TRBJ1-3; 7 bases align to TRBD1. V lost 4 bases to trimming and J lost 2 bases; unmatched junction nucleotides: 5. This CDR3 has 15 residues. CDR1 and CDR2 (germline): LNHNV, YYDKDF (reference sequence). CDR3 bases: TGTGCCACCAGCATAGACAGGGTCACTGGAAACACCATATATTTT. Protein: CATSIDRVTGNTIYF.

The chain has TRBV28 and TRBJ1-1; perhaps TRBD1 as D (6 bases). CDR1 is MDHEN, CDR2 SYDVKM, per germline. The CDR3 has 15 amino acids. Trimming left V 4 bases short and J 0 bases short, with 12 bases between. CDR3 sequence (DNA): TGTGCCAGCAGTTGGGACATCCTCATGAACACTGAAGCTTTCTTT. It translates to CASSWDILMNTEAFF.

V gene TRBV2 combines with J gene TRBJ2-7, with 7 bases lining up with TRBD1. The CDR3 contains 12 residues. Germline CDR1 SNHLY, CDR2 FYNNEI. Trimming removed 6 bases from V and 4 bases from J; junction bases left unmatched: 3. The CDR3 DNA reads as TGTGCCAGCAGGGACAGGCTTTACGAGCAGTACTTC. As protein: CASRDRLYEQYF.

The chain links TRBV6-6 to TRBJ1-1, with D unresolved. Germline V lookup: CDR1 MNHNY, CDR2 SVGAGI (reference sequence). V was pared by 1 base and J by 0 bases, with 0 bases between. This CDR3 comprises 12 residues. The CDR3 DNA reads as TGTGCCAGCAGTTACTTGAACACTGAAGCTTTCTTT. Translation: CASSYLNTEAFF.

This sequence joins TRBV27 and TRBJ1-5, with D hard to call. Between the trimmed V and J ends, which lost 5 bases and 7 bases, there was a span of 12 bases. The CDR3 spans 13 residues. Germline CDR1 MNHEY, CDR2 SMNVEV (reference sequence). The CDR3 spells CASSPALRQPQHF. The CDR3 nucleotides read TGTGCCAGCAGTCCCGCCTTGCGCCAGCCCCAGCATTTT.

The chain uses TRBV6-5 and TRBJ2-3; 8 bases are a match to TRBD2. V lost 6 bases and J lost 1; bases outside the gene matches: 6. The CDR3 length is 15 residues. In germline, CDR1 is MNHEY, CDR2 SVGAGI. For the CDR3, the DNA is TGTGCCAGCAGCCCTCAACTAGCGGGCACAGATACGCAGTATTTT. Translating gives CASSPQLAGTDTQYF.

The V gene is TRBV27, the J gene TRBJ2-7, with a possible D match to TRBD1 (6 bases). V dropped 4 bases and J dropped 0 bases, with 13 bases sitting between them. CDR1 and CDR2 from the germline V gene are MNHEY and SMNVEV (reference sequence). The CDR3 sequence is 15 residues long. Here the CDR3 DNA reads TGTGCCAGCAGTTCGATCCACAGGGACTCCTACGAGCAGTACTTC. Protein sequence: CASSSIHRDSYEQYF.

The CDR3 DNA reads TGTGCCAGCAGCCTTAGAAGGATGGGTCAGGGCCCCTCCGGTGGCTACACCTTC. Protein: CASSLRRMGQGPSGGYTF. The J gene is TRBJ1-2, the V gene TRBV7-2; D may be TRBD1 (5 bases). CDR1 is SGHTA, CDR2 FQGNSA, per germline. The CDR3 contains 18 residues. V was trimmed by 5 bases and J by 7 bases, leaving 29 bases between them.